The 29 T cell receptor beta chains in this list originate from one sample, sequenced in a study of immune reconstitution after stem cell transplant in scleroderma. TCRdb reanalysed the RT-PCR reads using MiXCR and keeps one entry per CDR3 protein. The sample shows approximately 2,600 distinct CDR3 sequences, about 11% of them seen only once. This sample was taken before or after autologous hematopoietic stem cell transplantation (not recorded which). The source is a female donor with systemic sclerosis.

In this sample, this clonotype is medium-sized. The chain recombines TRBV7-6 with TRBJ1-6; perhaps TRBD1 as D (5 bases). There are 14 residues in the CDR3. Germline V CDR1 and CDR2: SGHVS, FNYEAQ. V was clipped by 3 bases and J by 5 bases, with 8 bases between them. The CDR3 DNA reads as TGTGCCAGCAGCTTCAAGGACAATAATTCACCCCTCCACTTT. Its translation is CASSFKDNNSPLHF.

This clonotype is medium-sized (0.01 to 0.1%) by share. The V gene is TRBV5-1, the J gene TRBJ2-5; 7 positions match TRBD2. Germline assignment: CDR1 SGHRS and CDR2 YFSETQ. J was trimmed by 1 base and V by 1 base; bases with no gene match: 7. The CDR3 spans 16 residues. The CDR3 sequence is CASSLTRGLTQETQYF. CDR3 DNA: TGCGCCAGCAGCTTGACGCGGGGACTAACCCAAGAGACCCAGTACTTC.

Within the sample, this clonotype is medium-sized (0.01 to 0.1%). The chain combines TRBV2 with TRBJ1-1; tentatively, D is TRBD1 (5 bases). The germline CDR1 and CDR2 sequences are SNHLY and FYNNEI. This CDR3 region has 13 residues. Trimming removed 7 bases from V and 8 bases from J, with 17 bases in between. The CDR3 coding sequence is TGTGCCAGCATCCATCCGGGGGAGCGAGAAGCTTTCTTT. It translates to CASIHPGEREAFF.

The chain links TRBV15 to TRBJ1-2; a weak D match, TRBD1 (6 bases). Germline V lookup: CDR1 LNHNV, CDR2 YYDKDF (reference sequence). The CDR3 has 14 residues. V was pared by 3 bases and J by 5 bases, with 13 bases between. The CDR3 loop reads CATSSDMRGYGYTF. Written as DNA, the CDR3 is TGTGCCACCAGCAGCGATATGAGGGGGTATGGCTACACCTTC.

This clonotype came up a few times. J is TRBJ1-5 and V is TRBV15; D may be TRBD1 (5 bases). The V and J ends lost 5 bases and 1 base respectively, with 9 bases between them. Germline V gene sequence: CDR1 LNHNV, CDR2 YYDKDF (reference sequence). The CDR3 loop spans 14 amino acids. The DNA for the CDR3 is TGTGCCACCAGCGCAGGGACCAGCAATCAGCCCCAGCATTTT. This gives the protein CATSAGTSNQPQHF.

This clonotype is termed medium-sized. In nucleotides, the CDR3 is TGCAGCGTTGAATACGGGGACAGCTATCTGAACACTGAAGCTTTCTTT. Translated: CSVEYGDSYLNTEAFF. The J gene is TRBJ1-1, the V gene TRBV29-1; 7 bases fit TRBD1. Germline-derived CDR1 and CDR2 are SQVTM and ANQGSEA. V shed 2 bases, J shed 0 bases, and the junction held 9 bases outside the gene matches. The CDR3 length is 16 residues.

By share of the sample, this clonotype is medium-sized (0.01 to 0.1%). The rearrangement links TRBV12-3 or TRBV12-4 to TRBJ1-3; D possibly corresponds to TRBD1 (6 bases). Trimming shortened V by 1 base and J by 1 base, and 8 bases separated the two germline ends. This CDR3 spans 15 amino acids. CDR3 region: CASSLGTGSGNTIYF. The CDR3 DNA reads TGTGCCAGCAGTTTAGGTACAGGGTCTGGAAACACCATATATTTT.

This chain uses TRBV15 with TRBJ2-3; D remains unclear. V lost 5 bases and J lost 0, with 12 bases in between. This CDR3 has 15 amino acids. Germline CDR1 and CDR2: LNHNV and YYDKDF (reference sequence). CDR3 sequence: CATSVLSGSTDTQYF. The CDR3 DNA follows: TGTGCCACCAGCGTATTGTCCGGTAGCACAGATACGCAGTATTTT.

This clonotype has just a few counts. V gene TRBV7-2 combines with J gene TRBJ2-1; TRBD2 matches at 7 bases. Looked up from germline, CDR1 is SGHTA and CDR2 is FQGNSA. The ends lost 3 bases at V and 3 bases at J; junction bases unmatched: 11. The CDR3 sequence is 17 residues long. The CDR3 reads CASSLGGTPTGYNEQFF. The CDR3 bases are TGTGCCAGCAGCTTGGGGGGGACTCCGACCGGCTACAATGAGCAGTTCTTC.

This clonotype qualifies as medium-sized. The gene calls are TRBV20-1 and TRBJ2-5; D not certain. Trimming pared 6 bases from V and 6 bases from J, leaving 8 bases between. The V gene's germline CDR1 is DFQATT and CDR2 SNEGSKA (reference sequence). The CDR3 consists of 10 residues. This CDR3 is CSAVSKTQYF. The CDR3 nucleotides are TGCAGTGCCGTTTCCAAGACCCAGTACTTC.

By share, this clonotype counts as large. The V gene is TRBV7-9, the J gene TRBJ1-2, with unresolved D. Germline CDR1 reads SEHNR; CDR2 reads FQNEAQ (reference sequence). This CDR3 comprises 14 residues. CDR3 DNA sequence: TGTGCATCCAGCAACACCCCCAGTAACTATGGCTACACCTTC. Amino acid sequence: CASSNTPSNYGYTF.

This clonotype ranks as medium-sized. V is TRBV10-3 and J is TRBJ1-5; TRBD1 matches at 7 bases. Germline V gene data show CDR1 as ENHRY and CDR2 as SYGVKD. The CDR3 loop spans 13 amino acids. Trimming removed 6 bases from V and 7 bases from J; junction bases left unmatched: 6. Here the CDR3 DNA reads TGTGCCATCAGCACAGGGGATCAACAGCCCCAGCATTTT. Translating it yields CAISTGDQQPQHF.

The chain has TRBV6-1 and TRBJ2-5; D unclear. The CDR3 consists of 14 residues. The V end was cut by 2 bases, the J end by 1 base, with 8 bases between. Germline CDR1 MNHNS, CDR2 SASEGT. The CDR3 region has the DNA TGTGCCAGCAGTGAATCGTACACCCAAGAGACCCAGTACTTC. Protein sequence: CASSESYTQETQYF.

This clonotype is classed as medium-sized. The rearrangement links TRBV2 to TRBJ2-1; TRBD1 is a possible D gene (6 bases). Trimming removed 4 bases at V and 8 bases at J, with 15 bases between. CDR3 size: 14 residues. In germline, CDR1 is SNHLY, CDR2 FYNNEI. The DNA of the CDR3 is TGTGCCAGCAGTGTAGGGGGTCTTTTCGATGAGCAGTTCTTC. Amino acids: CASSVGGLFDEQFF.

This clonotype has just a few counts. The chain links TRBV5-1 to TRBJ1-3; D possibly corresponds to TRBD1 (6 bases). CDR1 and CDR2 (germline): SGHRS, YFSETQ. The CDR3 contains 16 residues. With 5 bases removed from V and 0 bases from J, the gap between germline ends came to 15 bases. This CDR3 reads CASSRLTGASGNTIYF. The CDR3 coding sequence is TGCGCCAGCAGTCGATTGACAGGAGCCTCTGGAAACACCATATATTTT. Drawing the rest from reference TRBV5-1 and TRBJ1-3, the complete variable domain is KAGVTQTPRYLIKTRGQQVTLSCSPISGHRSVSWYQQTPGQGLQFLFEYFSETQRNKGNFPGRFSGRQFSNSRSEMNVSTLELGDSALYLCASSRLTGASGNTIYFGEGSWLTVV.

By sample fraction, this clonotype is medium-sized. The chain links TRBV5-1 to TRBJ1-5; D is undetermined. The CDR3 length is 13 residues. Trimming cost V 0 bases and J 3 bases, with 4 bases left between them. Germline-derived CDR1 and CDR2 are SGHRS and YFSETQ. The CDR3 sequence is CASSLGVNQPQHF. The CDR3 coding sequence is TGCGCCAGCAGCTTGGGGGTCAATCAGCCCCAGCATTTT.

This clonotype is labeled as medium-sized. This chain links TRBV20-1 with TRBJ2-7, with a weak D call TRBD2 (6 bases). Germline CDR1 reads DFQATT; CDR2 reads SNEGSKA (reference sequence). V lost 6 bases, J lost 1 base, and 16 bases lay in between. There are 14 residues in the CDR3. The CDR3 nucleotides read TGCAGTGCCAATCTAGGGCGGGGATCCTACGAGCAGTACTTC. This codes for CSANLGRGSYEQYF.

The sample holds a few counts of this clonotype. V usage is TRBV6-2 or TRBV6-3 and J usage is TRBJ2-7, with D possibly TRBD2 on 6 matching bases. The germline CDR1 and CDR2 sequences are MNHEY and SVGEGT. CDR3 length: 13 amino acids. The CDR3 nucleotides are TGTGGCACGGAGGGCCTGAGCTCCTACGAGCAGTACTTC. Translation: CGTEGLSSYEQYF.

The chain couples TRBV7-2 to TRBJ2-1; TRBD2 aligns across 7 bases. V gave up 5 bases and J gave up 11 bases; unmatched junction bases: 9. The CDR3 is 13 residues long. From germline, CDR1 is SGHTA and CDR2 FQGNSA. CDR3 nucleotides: TGTGCCAGCAGCCTCGAGAGCGGGGAGAAGCAGTTCTTC. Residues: CASSLESGEKQFF.

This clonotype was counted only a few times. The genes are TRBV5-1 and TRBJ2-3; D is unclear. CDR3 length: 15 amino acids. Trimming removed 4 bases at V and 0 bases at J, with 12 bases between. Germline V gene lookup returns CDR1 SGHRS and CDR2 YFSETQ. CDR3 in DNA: TGCGCCAGCAGCCCTTTCGGAGCTAGCACAGATACGCAGTATTTT. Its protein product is CASSPFGASTDTQYF.

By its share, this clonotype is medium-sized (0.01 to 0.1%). This CDR3 is CASSLTWGTVYNEQFF. The CDR3 DNA follows: TGCGCCAGCAGCTTAACATGGGGGACAGTCTACAATGAGCAGTTCTTC. The J gene is TRBJ2-1, the V gene TRBV5-1; 7 bases match TRBD1. V dropped 2 bases and J dropped 3; count of bases not matched to a gene: 8. This CDR3 is 16 amino acids long. Germline loops: CDR1 SGHRS, CDR2 YFSETQ.

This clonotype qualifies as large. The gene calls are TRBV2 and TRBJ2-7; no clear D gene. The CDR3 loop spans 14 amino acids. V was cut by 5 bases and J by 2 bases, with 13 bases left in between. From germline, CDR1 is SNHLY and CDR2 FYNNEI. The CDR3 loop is CASSLLASAYEQYF. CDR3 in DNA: TGTGCCAGCAGTTTATTGGCTTCTGCCTACGAGCAGTACTTC.

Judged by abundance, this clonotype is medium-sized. CDR3 DNA: TGTGCCAGCAGTTTATTGGAGAACACTGAAGCTTTCTTT. It specifies CASSLLENTEAFF. V gene TRBV27 combines with J gene TRBJ1-1; D is undetermined. The V gene lost 1 base and the J gene lost 1 base, with 4 bases spanning the gap. CDR3 length equals 13 residues. The V gene's germline CDR1 is MNHEY and CDR2 SMNVEV (reference sequence).

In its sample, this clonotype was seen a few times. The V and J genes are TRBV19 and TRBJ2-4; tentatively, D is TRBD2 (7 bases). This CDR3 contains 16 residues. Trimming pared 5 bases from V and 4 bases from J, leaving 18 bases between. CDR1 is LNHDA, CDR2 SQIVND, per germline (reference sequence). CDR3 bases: TGTGCCAGTAGTCCCCGGACTAGGGGGGCGAAAAACATTCAGTACTTC. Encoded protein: CASSPRTRGAKNIQYF. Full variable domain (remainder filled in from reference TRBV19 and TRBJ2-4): DGGITQSPKYLFRKEGQNVTLSCEQNLNHDAMYWYRQDPGQGLRLIYYSQIVNDFQKGDIAEGYSVSREKKESFPLTVTSAQKNPTAFYLCASSPRTRGAKNIQYFGAGTRLSVL.

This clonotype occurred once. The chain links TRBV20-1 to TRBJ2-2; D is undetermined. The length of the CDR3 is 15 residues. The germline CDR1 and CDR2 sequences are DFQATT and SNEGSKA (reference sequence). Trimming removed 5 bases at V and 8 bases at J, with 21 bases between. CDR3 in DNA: TGCAGTGCTTCCTCCGCAGGATACGGGTGGGGGGAGCTGTTTTTT. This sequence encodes CSASSAGYGWGELFF.

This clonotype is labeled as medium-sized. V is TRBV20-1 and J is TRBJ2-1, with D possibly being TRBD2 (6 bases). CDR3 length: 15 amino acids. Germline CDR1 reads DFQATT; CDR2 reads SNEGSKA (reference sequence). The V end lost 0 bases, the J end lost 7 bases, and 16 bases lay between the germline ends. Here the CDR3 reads CSARDQRLVFNEQFF. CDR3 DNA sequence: TGCAGTGCTAGAGATCAGCGACTAGTATTTAATGAGCAGTTCTTC.

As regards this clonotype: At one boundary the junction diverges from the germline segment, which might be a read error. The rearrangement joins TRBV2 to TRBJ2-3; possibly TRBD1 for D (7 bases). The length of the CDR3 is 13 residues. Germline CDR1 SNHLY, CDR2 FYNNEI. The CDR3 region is CASNDREADTQYF. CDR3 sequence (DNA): TGTGCAAGCAATGACAGGGAGGCAGATACGCAGTATTTT. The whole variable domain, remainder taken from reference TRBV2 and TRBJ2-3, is EPEVTQTPSHQVTQMGQEVILRCVPISNHLYFYWYRQILGQKVEFLVSFYNNEISEKSEIFDDQFSVERPDGSNFTLKIRSTKLEDSAMYFCASNDREADTQYFGPGTRLTVL.

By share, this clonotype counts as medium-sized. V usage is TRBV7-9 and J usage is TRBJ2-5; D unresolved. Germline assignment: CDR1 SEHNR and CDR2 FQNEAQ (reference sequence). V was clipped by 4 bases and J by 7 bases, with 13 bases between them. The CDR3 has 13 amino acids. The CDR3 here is CASSSEHSGTQYF. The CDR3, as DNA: TGTGCCAGCAGCTCCGAACATTCGGGGACCCAGTACTTC.

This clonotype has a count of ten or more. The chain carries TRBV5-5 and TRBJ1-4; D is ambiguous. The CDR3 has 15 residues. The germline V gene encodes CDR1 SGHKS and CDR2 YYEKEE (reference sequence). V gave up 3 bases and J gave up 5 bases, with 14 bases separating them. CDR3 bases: TGTGCCAGCAGCTCGCGGAGGATAGGGAATGAAAAACTGTTTTTT. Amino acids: CASSSRRIGNEKLFF.